A selection of T cell receptor beta chains follows, all from one sample in a study of shared clonotypes between healthy human individuals. Only in-frame clones appear in the TCRdb table, and some are missing; sequencing was by immunoSEQ multiplex PCR. The sample includes 2 million to 2.5 million clones, 85% to 95% of them seen just once. The material sequenced was naive CD4+ T cells from PBMCs. These receptors were obtained from a man aged 18 to 29 in good health. Some clones in this sample may be carry-over from other donors' samples. CDR3s include the opening cysteine and the closing phenylalanine or tryptophan.

j_gene	v_gene	CDR3aa
TRBJ2-3	TRBV7-2	CASSVSVYTQYF
TRBJ2-1	TRBV10-3	CAINPAGDYNEQFF
TRBJ2-3	TRBV5-1	CASSFFPGTDTQYF
TRBJ1-2	TRBV5-5	CASSLNSANYGYTF
TRBJ1-2	TRBV6-1	CASSQTGGSGGYTF
TRBJ1-1	TRBV25-1	CASSEYRGVNTEAFF
TRBJ1-4	TRBV7-9	CASSSREKLFF
TRBJ2-3	TRBV10-1	CASSERFDTQYF
TRBJ1-4	TRBV9	CASSDQGYANEKLFF
TRBJ2-2	TRBV7-2	CASSAQLAPNTGELFF
TRBJ2-5	TRBV7-2	CASSPQSGETQYF
TRBJ1-2	TRBV28	CASSRQGYGYTF
TRBJ1-2	TRBV9	CASSVLHGGMRGYTF
TRBJ2-6	TRBV9	CASSVESGANVLTF
TRBJ2-6	TRBV2	CASTRTVVSGANVLTF
TRBJ2-1	TRBV5-1	CASSLGGGYNEQFF
TRBJ2-7	TRBV11-2	CASSLRTGPTGKHYEQYF
TRBJ1-5	TRBV5-1	CASSLGAVGNQPQHF
TRBJ1-5	TRBV7-3	CASSLWTGNSNQPQHF
TRBJ1-5	TRBV7-2	CASSLLFRDQPQHF
TRBJ1-1	TRBV5-1	CASSLEGATEAFF
TRBJ2-5	TRBV18	CASSPGLEETQYF
TRBJ1-1	TRBV9	CASSSHAQNTEAFF
TRBJ2-7	TRBV28	CASSLFGGGLARTYEQYF
TRBJ2-2	TRBV4-1	CASSSRRGESGTGELFF
TRBJ2-1	TRBV4-3	CASSQAGVDGGNEQFF
TRBJ1-6	TRBV13	CASREGPYNSPLHF
TRBJ2-4	TRBV7-3	CASSLGRTGKNIQYF
TRBJ2-6	TRBV7-8	CASSLLTGANVLTF
TRBJ2-7	TRBV14	CASNHREPRLAGGFRLEQYF
TRBJ2-1	TRBV7-9	CASSPLASGNYNEQFF
TRBJ1-2	TRBV7-9	CASSLGDPHWYTF
TRBJ1-6	TRBV25-1	CASSDGTANNSPLHF
TRBJ2-4	TRBV29-1	CSGGGSKNIQYF
TRBJ1-4	TRBV6-1	CASSGRTGINEKLFF
TRBJ1-2	TRBV4-1	CASSQGVINYGYTF
TRBJ1-2	TRBV2	CASTAQENYGYTF
TRBJ2-7	TRBV19	CASSMGSGGTPSYEQYF
TRBJ2-7	TRBV6-1	CASRFDQGLVYEQYF
TRBJ1-3	TRBV30	CAWSIRDGYSGNTIYF
TRBJ1-4	TRBV7-9	CASSFVRENEKLFF
TRBJ2-7	TRBV5-1	CASSLGQGAREQYF
TRBJ2-7	TRBV5-1	CASSLVVGSYEQYF
TRBJ2-2	TRBV7-2	CASSQTGLTGELFF
TRBJ2-3	TRBV2	CASKGRQTTDTQYF
TRBJ2-5	TRBV28	CASSKTARQETQYF
TRBJ1-2	TRBV15	CATSRDRAATNYGYTF
TRBJ1-2	TRBV30	CAWIRPSYGYTF
TRBJ2-1	TRBV7-8	CASSLIAGYNEQFF
TRBJ2-7	TRBV30	CAWSITGTVTYEQYF
TRBJ2-3	TRBV11-3	CASGFSSGGTDTQYF
TRBJ2-2	TRBV28	CASRTPGQGSNTGELFF
TRBJ2-7	TRBV28	CASSLFRPGGYEQYF
TRBJ2-3	TRBV5-1	CASSPEGGADTQYF